This T cell receptor beta chain was sequenced in a study of OX40 agonist ivuxolimab in advanced cancers. The overall study: Three partial responders included one hepatocellular carcinoma patient and two cutaneous melanoma patients.

Of note for this clone: Antigen unknown.

The study, taken as a whole, reports: Partial responders receiving 0.1-3.0 mg/kg showed among the lowest clonal expansion. Averaging showed that CD8+ T cells had more expanded clones than CD4+ did.

The CDR3 runs to 15 residues. The junction had 4 bases not matched to a gene; V was cut back by 3 bases and J by 5 bases. Germline V CDR1 and CDR2: LGHNA, YSLEER. Measured with immunoSEQ multiplex PCR; TCRdb has only the in-frame clones, and not every one. The table lists about 68,000 clones, 70% to 85% of them singletons, with 1.5% to 2% in the top ten. This material consisted of CD4+ or CD8+ T cells sorted from blood, taken in a trial of the OX40 agonist ivuxolimab. The TCR comes from an adult with an advanced solid tumor such as melanoma, head and neck, liver or kidney cancer. The rearrangement links TRBV4-3 to TRBJ1-6; 7 bases are shared with TRBD1. In DNA, the CDR3 is TGCGCCAGCAGCCAGTTGGGACAGAATAATTCACCCCTCCACTTT. Protein sequence: CASSQLGQNNSPLHF.